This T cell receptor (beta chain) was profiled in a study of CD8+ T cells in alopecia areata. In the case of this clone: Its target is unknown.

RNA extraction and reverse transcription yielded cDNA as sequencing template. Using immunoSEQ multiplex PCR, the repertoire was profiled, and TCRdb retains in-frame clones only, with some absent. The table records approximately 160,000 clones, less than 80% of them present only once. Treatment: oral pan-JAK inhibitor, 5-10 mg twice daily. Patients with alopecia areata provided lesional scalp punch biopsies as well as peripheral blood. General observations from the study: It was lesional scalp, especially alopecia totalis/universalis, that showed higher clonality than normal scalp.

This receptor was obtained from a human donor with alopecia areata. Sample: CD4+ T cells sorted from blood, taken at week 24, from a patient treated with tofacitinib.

CDR3 in DNA: TGTGCCAGCAGCTTAGAGTACTATCCGGGAGGCTCCTACGAGCAGTACTTC. Residues: CASSLEYYPGGSYEQYF. The chain is built from TRBV7-2 and TRBJ2-7, with 7 bases aligning to TRBD2. Germline V gives CDR1 SGHTA, CDR2 FQGNSA. V trimming: 1 base; J trimming: 0 bases; junction bases outside the gene matches: 9. CDR3 size: 17 residues.